The following is a T cell receptor (beta chain) sequence with its context. The antigen is not known. These data belong to a study of T cell responses to AZD1222 COVID-19 vaccine. On the study more broadly: Second doses at about 4 or about 12 weeks were pooled. Study results and caveats: Seropositivity was recorded at baseline in only five to seven AZD1222 recipients. None of the repertoires were sampled until the peak T cell response had passed. Donors were largely white British and mainly female; clonal diversity was possibly underestimated.

CDR1 and CDR2 (germline): MNHEY, SVGAGI. Trimming took 0 bases from V and 7 from J; bases not matched to a gene: 6. The CDR3 extends over 14 amino acids. Assay: immunoSEQ multiplex PCR; the TCRdb copy retains only in-frame clones and omits some. This sample has some 200,000 clones, with over 80% found just once. The receptor was isolated from an adult in good health. Sequencing used peripheral blood, obtained on day 0 of AZD1222 vaccination. The V call is TRBV6-5, the J call TRBJ2-7; 7 nucleotides line up with TRBD2. The CDR3 loop reads CASSYSGGREEQYF. Here the CDR3 DNA reads TGTGCCAGCAGTTACTCGGGCGGGAGAGAGGAGCAGTACTTC.